This T cell receptor (beta chain) was observed in a study of T cell responses to AZD1222 COVID-19 vaccine. Broader study findings: Recipients of AZD1222 seropositive at baseline numbered only 6 or 7. Nearly half of the spike-specific TCRs reportedly recognize variant regions that carry no mutations.

Per germline, CDR1 MNHEY and CDR2 SVGEGT. The CDR3 runs to 14 residues. V was trimmed by 3 bases and J by 5 bases, leaving 13 bases between them. Analysis merged second doses at about 4 or about 12 weeks. As for this clone: Antigen: not known.

Clones were sequenced by immunoSEQ multiplex PCR, and TCRdb holds only the in-frame ones, with some missing. This table has over 20,000 clones, roughly 91% appearing once. The receptor's source is an adult who received the AZD1222 COVID-19 vaccine. The J gene is TRBJ1-1, the V gene TRBV6-2 or TRBV6-3; D may be TRBD1 (6 bases). Sequenced here: peripheral blood, sampled 28 days after the second AZD1222 dose. The CDR3 loop is CASSYFTGFTEAFF. CDR3 nucleotide sequence: TGTGCCAGCAGTTATTTTACAGGGTTTACTGAAGCTTTCTTT.